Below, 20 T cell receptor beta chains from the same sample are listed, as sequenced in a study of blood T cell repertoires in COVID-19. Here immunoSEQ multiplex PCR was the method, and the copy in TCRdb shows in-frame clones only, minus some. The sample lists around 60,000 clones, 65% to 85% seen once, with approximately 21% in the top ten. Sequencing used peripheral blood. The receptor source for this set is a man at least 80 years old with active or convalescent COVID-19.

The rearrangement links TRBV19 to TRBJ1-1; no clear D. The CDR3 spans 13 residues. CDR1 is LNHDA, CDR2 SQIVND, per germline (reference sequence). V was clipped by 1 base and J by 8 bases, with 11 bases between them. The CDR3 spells CASSIGQMGEAFF. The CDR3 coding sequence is TGTGCCAGTAGTATAGGTCAGATGGGCGAAGCTTTCTTT.

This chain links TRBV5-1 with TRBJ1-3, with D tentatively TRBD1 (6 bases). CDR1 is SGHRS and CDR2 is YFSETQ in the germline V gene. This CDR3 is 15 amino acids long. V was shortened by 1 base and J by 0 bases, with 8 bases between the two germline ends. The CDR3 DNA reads TGCGCCAGCAGCTTGAGGGGGGGCTCTGGAAACACCATATATTTT. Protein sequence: CASSLRGGSGNTIYF.

The CDR3 sequence: CASSLKGQGYEQYF. The CDR3 nucleotides read TGTGCCAGCAGCTTAAAGGGACAGGGCTACGAGCAGTACTTC. The V call is TRBV11-2, the J call TRBJ2-7; 9 positions agree with TRBD1. V was pared by 2 bases and J by 3 bases, with 2 bases of the junction left unmatched. CDR3 length equals 14 residues. The germline V gene has CDR1 SGHAT and CDR2 FQNNGV.

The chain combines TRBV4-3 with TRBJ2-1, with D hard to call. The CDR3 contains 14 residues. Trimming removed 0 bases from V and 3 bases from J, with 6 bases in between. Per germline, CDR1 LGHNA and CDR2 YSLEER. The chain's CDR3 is CASSQDFNYNEQFF. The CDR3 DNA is TGCGCCAGCAGCCAAGATTTTAACTACAATGAGCAGTTCTTC.

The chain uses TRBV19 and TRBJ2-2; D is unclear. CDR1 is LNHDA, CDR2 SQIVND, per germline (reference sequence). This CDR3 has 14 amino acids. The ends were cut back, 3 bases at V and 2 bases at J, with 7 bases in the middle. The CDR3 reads CASSIQDNTGELFF. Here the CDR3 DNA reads TGTGCCAGTAGTATCCAGGATAACACCGGGGAGCTGTTTTTT.

This CDR3 reads CASSEPQGADYGYTF. CDR3 nucleotides: TGTGCCAGCAGCGAACCACAGGGGGCAGACTATGGCTACACCTTC. This chain uses TRBV7-9 with TRBJ1-2; 9 bases are shared with TRBD1. Germline V lookup: CDR1 SEHNR, CDR2 FQNEAQ (reference sequence). V shed 5 bases and J 3 bases; nucleotides not matched to a gene: 7. The length of the CDR3 is 15 residues.

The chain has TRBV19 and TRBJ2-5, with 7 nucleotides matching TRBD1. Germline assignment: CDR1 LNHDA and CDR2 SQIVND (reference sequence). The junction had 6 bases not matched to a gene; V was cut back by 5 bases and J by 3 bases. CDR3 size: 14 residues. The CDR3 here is CASSPGTAKETQYF. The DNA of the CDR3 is TGTGCCAGTAGTCCAGGGACAGCCAAAGAGACCCAGTACTTC.

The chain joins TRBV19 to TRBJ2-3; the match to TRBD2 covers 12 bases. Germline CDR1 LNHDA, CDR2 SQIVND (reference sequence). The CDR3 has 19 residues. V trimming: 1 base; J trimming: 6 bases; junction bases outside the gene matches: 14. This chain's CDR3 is CASSIGTSGEGMSRDTQYF. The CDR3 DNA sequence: TGTGCCAGTAGTATAGGGACTAGCGGGGAGGGAATGTCACGCGATACGCAGTATTTT.

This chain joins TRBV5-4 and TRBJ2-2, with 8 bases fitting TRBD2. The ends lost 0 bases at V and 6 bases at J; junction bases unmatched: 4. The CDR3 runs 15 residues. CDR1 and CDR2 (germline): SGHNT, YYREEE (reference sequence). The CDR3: CASSLEAGVAGELFF. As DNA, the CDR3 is TGTGCCAGCAGCTTGGAAGCGGGAGTGGCCGGGGAGCTGTTTTTT.

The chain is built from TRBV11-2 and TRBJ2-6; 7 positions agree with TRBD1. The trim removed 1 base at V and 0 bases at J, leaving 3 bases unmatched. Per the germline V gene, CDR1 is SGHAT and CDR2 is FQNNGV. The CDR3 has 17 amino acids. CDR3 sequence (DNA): TGTGCCAGCAGCTTAGTAGGGGGCAGCTCTGGGGCCAACGTCCTGACTTTC. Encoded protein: CASSLVGGSSGANVLTF.

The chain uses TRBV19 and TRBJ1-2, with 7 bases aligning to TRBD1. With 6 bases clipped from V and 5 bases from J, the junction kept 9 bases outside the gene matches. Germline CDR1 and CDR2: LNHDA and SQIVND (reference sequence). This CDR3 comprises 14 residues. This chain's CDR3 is CASRSQGGRYGYTF. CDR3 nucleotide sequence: TGTGCCAGTAGATCGCAGGGGGGAAGATATGGCTACACCTTC.

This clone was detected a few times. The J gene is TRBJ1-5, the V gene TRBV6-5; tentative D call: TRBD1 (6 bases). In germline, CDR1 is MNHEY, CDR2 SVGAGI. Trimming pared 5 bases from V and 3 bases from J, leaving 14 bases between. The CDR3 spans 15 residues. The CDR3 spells CASSPTTGPNQPQHF. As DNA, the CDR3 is TGTGCCAGCAGTCCAACTACAGGGCCCAATCAGCCCCAGCATTTT.

The CDR3 protein is CASSLTTGETQYF. The CDR3 DNA sequence: TGTGCCAGCAGCTTAACTACAGGGGAGACCCAGTACTTC. The chain combines TRBV7-3 with TRBJ2-5; possible D gene TRBD1, 6 bases. The length of the CDR3 is 13 residues. V dropped 0 bases and J dropped 5 bases, with 7 bases sitting between them. CDR1 is SGHTA, CDR2 FQGTGA, per germline.

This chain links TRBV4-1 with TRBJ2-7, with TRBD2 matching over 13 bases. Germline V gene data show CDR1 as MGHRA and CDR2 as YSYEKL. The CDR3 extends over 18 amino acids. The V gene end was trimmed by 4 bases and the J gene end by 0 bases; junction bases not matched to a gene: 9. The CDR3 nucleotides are TGCGCCAGCAGCCCACTCCCGGGACTAGCGGGGAGCTCCTACGAGCAGTACTTC. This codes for CASSPLPGLAGSSYEQYF.

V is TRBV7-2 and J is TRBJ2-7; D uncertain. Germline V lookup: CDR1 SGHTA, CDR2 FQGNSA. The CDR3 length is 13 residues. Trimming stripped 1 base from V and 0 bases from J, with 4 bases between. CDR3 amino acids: CASSLGPSYEQYF. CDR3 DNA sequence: TGTGCCAGCAGCTTAGGGCCCTCCTACGAGCAGTACTTC.

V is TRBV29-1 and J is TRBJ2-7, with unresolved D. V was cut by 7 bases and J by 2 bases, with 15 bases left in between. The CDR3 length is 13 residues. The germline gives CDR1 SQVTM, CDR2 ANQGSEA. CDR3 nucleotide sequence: TGCAGCGCCTACGGCGACACAGCCTACGAGCAGTACTTC. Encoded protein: CSAYGDTAYEQYF.

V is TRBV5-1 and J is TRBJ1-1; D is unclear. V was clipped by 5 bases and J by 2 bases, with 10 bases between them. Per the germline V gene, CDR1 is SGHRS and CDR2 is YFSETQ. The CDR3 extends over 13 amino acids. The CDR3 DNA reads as TGCGCCAGCAGATCCGGGGTCAACACTGAAGCTTTCTTT. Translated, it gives CASRSGVNTEAFF.

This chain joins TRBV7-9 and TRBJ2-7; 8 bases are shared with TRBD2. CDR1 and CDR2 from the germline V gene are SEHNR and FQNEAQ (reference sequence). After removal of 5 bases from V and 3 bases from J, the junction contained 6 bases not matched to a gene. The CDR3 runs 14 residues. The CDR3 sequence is CASSPSGTSYEQYF. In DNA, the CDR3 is TGTGCCAGCAGCCCCTCCGGGACTAGCTACGAGCAGTACTTC.

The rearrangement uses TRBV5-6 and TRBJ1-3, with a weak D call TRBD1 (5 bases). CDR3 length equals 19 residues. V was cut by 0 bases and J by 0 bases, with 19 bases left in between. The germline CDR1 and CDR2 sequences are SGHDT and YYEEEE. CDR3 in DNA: TGTGCCAGCAGCTTGGACAGGAGACGAACAACGAGCTCTGGAAACACCATATATTTT. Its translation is CASSLDRRRTTSSGNTIYF.

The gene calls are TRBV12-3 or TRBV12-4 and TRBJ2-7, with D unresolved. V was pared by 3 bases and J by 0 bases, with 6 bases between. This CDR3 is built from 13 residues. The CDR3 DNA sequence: TGTGCCAGCAGTTTGTCCAACTCCTACGAGCAGTACTTC. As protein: CASSLSNSYEQYF.